This TCR beta chain was observed in a study of shared clonotypes between healthy human individuals (dated by TCRdb to 2020 to 2021). Background for the entire study: Three men and two women, aged 18 to 49 years, made up the cohort. To estimate repertoire size and how much clonotypes are shared between individuals, the study performed deep sequencing of blood TCR repertoires from a handful of healthy adults. Libraries were prepared and TCR repertoires were sequenced by different laboratories using diverse techniques, in order to increase sequencing depth and limit assay-specific biases. For each donor, three plates each were used for CD4 naive and CD4 memory, two plates were used for CD8 naive, and one plate was used for CD8 memory. Per donor, leukapheresis produced somewhere between about 0.8 and 9 billion PBMCs.

Study-wide findings and limitations: Larger estimated clonotype richness was generally found for naive subsets than for memory subsets. Clonotypes shared by all four sorted-subset donors showed higher generation probabilities than non-shared clonotypes. Even with the large sequencing depth, rarefaction of the sorted-subset datasets indicated that sequencing was incomplete. Pairwise subsampling indicated that sequencing depth was expected to affect the degree of clonotype sharing among donors. Roughly 5% of naive CD4, 3.5% of naive CD8, about 2.5% of memory CD4, and over 0.35% of memory CD8 clonotypes were shared across a handful of donors. Because the study included only a small number of donors, the genetic and exposure-history diversity represented was limited. Sampling was restricted to blood, and TCR repertoires in tissues likely differ from the TCR repertoires found in blood.

This clone appeared a single time. Its antigen has not been determined. Base qualities are missing; no much larger clone stands one base away. V and J are truncated by 2 bases and 6 bases respectively, leaving an intervening sequence of 19 bases. Measured from the cysteine to the phenylalanine, the CDR3 is 16 residues long. Only the CDR3 region is kept as DNA, spanning 48 bases read in frame from base 1. Reading the germline V gene gives CDR1 MRHNA and CDR2 SNTAGT. The donors were healthy, HIV-negative adults who had no recently reported acute infections or vaccinations. Every donor was a Caucasian adult living in Nashville, Tennessee, USA. CD4+ T cells were enriched by magnetic negative selection; naive cells were then positively selected on CD45RA, and the negative fraction formed the memory subset. Blood was obtained by leukapheresis, after which PBMCs were separated by Ficoll-Histopaque density gradient centrifugation and cryopreserved in liquid nitrogen vapor phase. Analytical flow cytometry was used to check the purity and quantity of each magnetically sorted T cell population. Genomic DNA was isolated from each sorted fraction and quantified by UV absorbance on a Nanodrop 2000c.

Using the deep immunoSEQ assay, TCR CDR3 regions were amplified from genomic DNA by multiplex PCR. Extracted genomic DNA from each cell subset was spread evenly across all wells of several immunoSEQ 96-well plates, with each plate serving as a replicate. For sorted subsets, each replicate PCR was loaded with approximately 0.2 ug genomic DNA, equivalent to about 30,000 T cell genomes. Purified libraries were measured with a Qubit 3.0 fluorometer, size-checked on a Bioanalyzer 2100, and measured again with the KAPA Library Quantification kit. Each immunoSEQ 96-well plate was sequenced on its own single-read 150-cycle Illumina NextSeq 550 flow cell. The paper's processing steps were these. Because the immunoSEQ output included only junctional sequences and no quality scores, the filtering could not be the same as the filtering used for full-length reads. To assign V/J genes and CDR3, sequences were annotated against IMGT germline references using PyIR, a Python wrapper for IgBLAST v1.9. Reads were filtered out if the reads had weak V/J assignments (E-value above 1e-6), no CDR3, stop codons, out-of-frame junctions, or ambiguous translated residues. A V3J clonotype was defined by an identical inferred V gene, J gene, and CDR3 amino acid sequence. The percentage overlap between two repertoires was calculated by dividing the number of shared unique clonotypes by the size of the smaller repertoire. Repertoire richness was assessed with RTK rarefaction, the Chao1 estimator, and Recon v2.1 estimates of unobserved clonotypes. Generation probabilities were computed with OLGA for all TCRbeta clonotypes obtained by the gDNA method from a few donors. TCRdb mirrors the immuneACCESS table, restricted to in-frame sequences. Some clones are absent from its copies; in checked studies, under half trace to an unresolved V gene, and the reason for the others is unknown. V, J and clone size are those of that table, while D and trimming were read from the DNA. The sample profile shows some 1,100,000 clones; roughly 74% of them were found once. The ten largest clonotypes hold about 0.52% of the sample.

The rearranged chain carries TRBV6-4 and TRBJ2-5; TRBD1 is possibly the D segment (6 matching bases). The sequenced sample consisted of memory CD4+ T cells from PBMCs. Interpreted using the paper, the cell subset or site label stands for: CD45RA-negative fraction. The origin of this receptor is a man younger than 35 in good health. Some clones in this sample may be carry-over from other donors' samples. The DNA is as follows: TGTGCCAGCAGTGACGGTTGGGAGAGGGGGTCAAAGACCCAGTACTTC. Protein translation: CASSDGWERGSKTQYF.